This T cell receptor beta chain is from a study of PD-L1 blockade in urothelial cancer. Whole-study context: Men with urothelial cancer arising in the bladder made up about 85% of the roughly 30 patients. Patients had received 0 to 3 prior chemotherapy regimens. Among blood samples, the median T cell count was approximately 140,000.

The sample's time point: pretreatment peripheral blood. Between 1 and 8 samples per patient were obtained, pretreatment and on-treatment. TCRdb's table, derived via immunoSEQ multiplex PCR, lists solely in-frame clones and lacks some. Of about 56,000 clones in the sample, 85% to 90% are singletons; the top ten hold approximately 14%. The trim removed 0 bases at V and 0 bases at J, leaving 3 bases unmatched. The CDR3 runs 17 residues. CDR1 and CDR2 from the germline V gene are SGHRS and YFSETQ. The receptor's source is a man in his sixties or seventies with urothelial cancer. The source material was PBMCs, sampled around atezolizumab (anti-PD-L1) treatment. The chain joins TRBV5-1 to TRBJ2-2, with 9 bases identical to TRBD1. CDR3 protein: CASSLATGGPNTGELFF. CDR3 nucleotide sequence: TGCGCCAGCAGCTTGGCTACAGGGGGCCCGAACACCGGGGAGCTGTTTTTT.